The present T cell receptor (beta chain) was sequenced within a study of neurological immune-mediated disorders. A few counts support this clonotype. The antigen is not known. The final CDR3 position lacks the conserved phenylalanine or tryptophan, pointing to a likely read error. PBMCs stored at -80 C, numbering 2 million, were the origin of the unsorted libraries. Synthesis of cDNA used 5'RACE (with 10-nucleotide random UMIs). The authors obtained over 180 million TCR-beta sequences from 15-18 subjects per sequencing run. TCRdb re-called the 5' RACE reads with MiXCR, one entry per CDR3 protein. This sample has around 58,000 distinct CDR3 sequences, with around 3.4% found just once. Study observations and caveats: When repertoires were grouped phylogenetically, those of 18 of 34 multiple sclerosis patients fell into one related-CDR3 cluster, a possible signature.

Sequenced input: PBMCs. This sequence was found in a woman aged 60-70 years with multiple sclerosis.

The CDR3 protein is CASSAMSRAPKYEQYL. CDR3 nucleotide sequence: TGTGCCAGCAGCGCGATGAGTCGGGCGCCCAAGTACGAGCAGTACCTC. The chain employs TRBV27 and TRBJ2-7; D gene uncertain. Trimming cost V 6 bases and J 4 bases, with 22 bases left between them. This CDR3 contains 16 residues. In germline, CDR1 is MNHEY, CDR2 SMNVEV (reference sequence).